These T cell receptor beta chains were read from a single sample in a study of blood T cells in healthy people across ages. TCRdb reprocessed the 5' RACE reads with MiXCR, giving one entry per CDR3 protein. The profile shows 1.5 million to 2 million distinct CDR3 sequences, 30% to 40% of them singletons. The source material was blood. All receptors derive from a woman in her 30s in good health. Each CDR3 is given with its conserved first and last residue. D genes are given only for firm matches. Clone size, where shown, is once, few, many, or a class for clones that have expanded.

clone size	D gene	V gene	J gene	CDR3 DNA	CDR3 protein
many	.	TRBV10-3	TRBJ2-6	TGTGCCATCAGTGACAGGGGTGTCTCTGGGGCCAACGTCCTGACTTTC	CAISDRGVSGANVLTF
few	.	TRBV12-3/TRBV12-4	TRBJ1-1	TGTGCCAGCACCCAGACTGACACTGAAGCTTTCTTT	CASTQTDTEAFF
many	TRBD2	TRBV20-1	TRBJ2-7	TGCAGTGCTAAGGGACTAGCCTCCTACGAGCAGTACTTC	CSAKGLASYEQYF
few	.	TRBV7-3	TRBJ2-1	TGTGCCAGCAGCACGACCCTCCAGGGCAATGAGCAGTTCTTC	CASSTTLQGNEQFF
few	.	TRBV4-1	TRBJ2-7	TGCGCCAGCAGCCCTACGGAGGAGGCCTACTACGAGCAGTACTTC	CASSPTEEAYYEQYF
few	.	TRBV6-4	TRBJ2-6	TGTGCCAGCAGTCGGGACGCAGGGGCTGGGGCCAACGTCCTGACTTTC	CASSRDAGAGANVLTF
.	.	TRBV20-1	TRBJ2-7	TGCAGTGCTAGAGATGATTTCAGGGAATACGAGCAGTACTTC	CSARDDFREYEQYF
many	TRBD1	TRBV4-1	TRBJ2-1	TGCGCCAGCAGCCCCACCTTTGGGACAGGGGGCGATGAGCAGTTCTTC	CASSPTFGTGGDEQFF
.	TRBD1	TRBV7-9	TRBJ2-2	TGTGCCAGCACCAGGGACAGGAACACCGGGGAGCTGTTTTTT	CASTRDRNTGELFF
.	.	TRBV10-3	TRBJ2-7	TGTGCCATCAGTACGGACTCCTTACGGCAGTACTTC	CAISTDSLRQYF
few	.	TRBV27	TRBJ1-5	TGTGCCAGCAGTCTGAGGGGCGATCGGCCCCAGCATTTT	CASSLRGDRPQHF